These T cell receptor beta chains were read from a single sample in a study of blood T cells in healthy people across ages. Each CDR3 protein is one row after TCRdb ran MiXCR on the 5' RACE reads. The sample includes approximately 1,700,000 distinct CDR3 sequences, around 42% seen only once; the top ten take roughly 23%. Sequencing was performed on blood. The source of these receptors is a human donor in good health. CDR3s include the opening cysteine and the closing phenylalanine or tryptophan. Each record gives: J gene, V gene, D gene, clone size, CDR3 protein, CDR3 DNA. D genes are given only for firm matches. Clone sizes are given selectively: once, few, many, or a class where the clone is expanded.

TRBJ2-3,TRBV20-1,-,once,CSGEDAREDTQYF,TGCAGTGGAGAGGATGCCAGGGAAGATACGCAGTATTTT
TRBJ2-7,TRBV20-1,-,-,CSASRGLPKSCEQYF,TGCAGTGCTAGCCGGGGACTCCCGAAATCCTGCGAGCAGTACTTC
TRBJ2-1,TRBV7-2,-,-,CASSSTPRYEQFF,TGTGCCAGCAGCTCGACCCCCAGGTATGAGCAGTTCTTC
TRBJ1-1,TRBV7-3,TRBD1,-,CASSPVATGQGNAEAFF,TGTGCCAGCAGCCCCGTCGCAACGGGACAGGGAAACGCTGAAGCTTTCTTT
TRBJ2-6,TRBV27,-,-,CASCDGGANVLTF,TGTGCCAGCTGCGATGGTGGGGCCAACGTCCTGACTTTC
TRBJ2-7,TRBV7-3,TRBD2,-,CASSSQSSGPYEQYF,TGTGCCAGCAGCTCCCAATCTAGCGGTCCCTACGAGCAGTACTTC
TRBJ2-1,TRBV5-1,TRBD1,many,CASSLRQGSGYAYEQFF,TGCGCCAGCAGCCTGAGACAGGGCTCCGGCTATGCTTATGAGCAGTTCTTC
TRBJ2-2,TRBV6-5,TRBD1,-,CASSYEGRGSTGELFF,TGTGCCAGCAGTTACGAGGGCAGGGGGTCCACCGGGGAGCTGTTTTTT
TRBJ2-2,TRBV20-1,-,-,CSARGDGNTGELFF,TGCAGTGCTAGAGGGGACGGAAACACCGGGGAGCTGTTTTTT
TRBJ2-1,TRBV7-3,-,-,CASSLLRQGGDEQFF,TGTGCCAGCAGCTTATTGCGGCAGGGTGGCGATGAGCAGTTCTTC
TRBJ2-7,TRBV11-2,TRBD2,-,CASSPGLAGADYEQYF,TGTGCCAGCAGCCCCGGACTAGCGGGGGCAGACTACGAGCAGTACTTC
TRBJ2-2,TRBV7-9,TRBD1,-,CASSSPGQGTNTGELFF,TGTGCCAGCAGCTCTCCGGGACAGGGGACGAACACCGGGGAGCTGTTTTTT
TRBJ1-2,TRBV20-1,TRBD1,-,CSARGFLGQGANYGYTF,TGCAGTGCTAGAGGGTTTCTTGGACAGGGGGCTAACTATGGCTACACCTTC
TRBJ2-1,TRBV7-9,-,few,CASHWAANNEQFF,TGTGCCAGCCACTGGGCCGCTAACAATGAGCAGTTCTTC
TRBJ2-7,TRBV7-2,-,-,CASSPSGGRSSYEQYF,TGTGCCAGCAGCCCCTCCGGGGGCCGGAGCTCCTACGAGCAGTACTTC
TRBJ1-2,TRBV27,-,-,CASSSGVGGYTF,TGTGCCAGCAGTTCAGGGGTGGGGGGCTACACCTTC
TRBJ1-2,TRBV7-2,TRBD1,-,CASTADRGLGYTF,TGTGCCAGCACCGCGGACAGGGGGCTTGGCTACACCTTC
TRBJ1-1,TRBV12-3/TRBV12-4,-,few,CASTLSQNTEAFF,TGTGCCAGCACCTTGAGTCAGAACACTGAAGCTTTCTTT
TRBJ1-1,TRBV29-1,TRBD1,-,CSVEEVRQGAEAFF,TGCAGCGTTGAAGAGGTCCGACAGGGGGCTGAAGCTTTCTTT
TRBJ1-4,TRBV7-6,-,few,CASSLDRQGEKLFF,TGTGCCAGCAGCTTAGATCGTCAGGGCGAAAAACTGTTTTTT
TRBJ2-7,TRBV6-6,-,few,CASSFPPGSRPYEQYF,TGTGCCAGCAGTTTCCCCCCCGGCTCTCGTCCCTACGAGCAGTACTTC
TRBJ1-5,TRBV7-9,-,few,CASSSTGMGQPQHF,TGTGCCAGCAGTTCCACAGGGATGGGACAGCCCCAGCATTTT
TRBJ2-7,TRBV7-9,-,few,CASSFLEALEQYF,TGTGCCAGCAGCTTTTTGGAGGCCCTCGAGCAGTACTTC
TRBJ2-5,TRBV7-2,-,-,CASSEGPGHQETQYF,TGTGCCAGCAGCGAGGGGCCGGGACACCAAGAGACCCAGTACTTC
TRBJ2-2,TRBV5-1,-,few,CASSLQHPNTGELFF,TGCGCCAGCAGCCTACAACATCCTAACACCGGGGAGCTGTTTTTT
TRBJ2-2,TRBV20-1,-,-,CSARWGAGTGELFF,TGCAGTGCTAGATGGGGGGCTGGCACCGGGGAGCTGTTTTTT
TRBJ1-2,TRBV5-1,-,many,CASSTQGNYGYTF,TGCGCCAGCAGTACACAGGGCAACTATGGCTACACCTTC
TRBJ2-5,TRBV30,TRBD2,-,CAWSRLAWEETQYF,TGTGCCTGGAGTCGACTAGCCTGGGAAGAGACCCAGTACTTC
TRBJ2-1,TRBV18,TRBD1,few,CASSPSSYRGEQFF,TGTGCCAGCTCACCATCGAGCTACAGGGGGGAGCAGTTCTTC
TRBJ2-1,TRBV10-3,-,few,CAISSGTLTANEQFF,TGTGCCATCAGCTCCGGGACCTTAACTGCCAATGAGCAGTTCTTC
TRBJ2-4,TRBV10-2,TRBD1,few,CASRWTGVDKNIQYF,TGCGCCAGCAGATGGACAGGGGTAGACAAAAACATTCAGTACTTC
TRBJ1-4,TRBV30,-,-,CAWSPTERKLFF,TGTGCCTGGAGTCCGACCGAGAGAAAACTGTTTTTT
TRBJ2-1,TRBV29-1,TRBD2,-,CSVGGGTDNEQFF,TGCAGCGTTGGCGGGGGGACCGACAATGAGCAGTTCTTC
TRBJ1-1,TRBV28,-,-,CASRRSTGTGIEAFF,TGTGCCAGCAGAAGATCCACCGGGACGGGGATTGAAGCTTTCTTT
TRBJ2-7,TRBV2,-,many,CASRDGYEQYF,TGTGCCAGCAGGGACGGCTACGAGCAGTACTTC
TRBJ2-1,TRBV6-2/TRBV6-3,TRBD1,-,CASSPWTGEGYNEQFF,TGTGCCAGCAGCCCCTGGACAGGGGAAGGTTACAATGAGCAGTTCTTC
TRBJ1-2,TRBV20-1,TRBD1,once,CSARRTGQGGNYGHTF,TGCAGTGCTAGACGTACCGGACAGGGAGGGAACTATGGCCACACCTTC
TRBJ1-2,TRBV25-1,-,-,CASSEYFPTALVGYTF,TGTGCCAGCAGTGAATATTTCCCGACAGCTTTGGTTGGCTACACCTTC
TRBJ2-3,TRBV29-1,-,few,CSVDALTDTQYF,TGCAGCGTTGACGCTCTCACAGATACGCAGTATTTT
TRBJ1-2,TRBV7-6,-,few,CASSLGGRLNYGYTF,TGTGCCAGCAGCTTAGGGGGCAGGTTGAACTATGGCTACACCTTC
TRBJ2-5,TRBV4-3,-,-,CAGSHRDRTGGQYF,TGCGCCGGCAGCCACCGGGACAGAACTGGGGGGCAGTACTTC
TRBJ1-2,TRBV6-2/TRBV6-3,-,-,CASRAWEYGYTF,TGTGCCAGCAGGGCATGGGAGTATGGCTACACCTTC
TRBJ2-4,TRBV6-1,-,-,CASIQDSAKNIQYF,TGTGCCAGCATTCAGGACAGCGCCAAAAACATTCAGTACTTC
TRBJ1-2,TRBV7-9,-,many,CASSRTDYGYTF,TGTGCCTCATCTCGGACGGACTATGGCTACACCTTC
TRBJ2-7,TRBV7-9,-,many,CASSLDLGEQYF,TGTGCCAGCAGCTTAGACCTGGGCGAGCAGTACTTC
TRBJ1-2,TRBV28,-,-,CASSRPGPYGYTF,TGTGCCAGCAGTCGCCCAGGGCCCTATGGCTACACCTTC